What follows are 23 T cell receptor beta chains derived from one specimen sequenced in a study of patients and donors after allogeneic stem cell transplantation. TCRdb passed the RT-PCR reads through MiXCR, listing each CDR3 protein once. The sample yields about 960,000 distinct CDR3 sequences, more than 15% seen once. The sequencing sample was made of blood, either unsorted or a sorted T cell fraction (not recorded which). The receptors stem from a human donor who was either an allogeneic HSCT recipient or a stem cell or donor lymphocyte infusion donor (not recorded which). It is not recorded whose cells these are; they may come from a transplant donor.

CDR3 nucleotide sequence: TGTGCCAGCAGCCCGCGACAGGGCTACTCCTACGAGCAGTACTTC. Protein: CASSPRQGYSYEQYF. The chain combines TRBV3-1 with TRBJ2-7; 7 bases match TRBD1. The CDR3 length is 15 residues. The trim removed 4 bases at V and 0 bases at J, leaving 6 bases unmatched. CDR1 and CDR2 from the germline V gene are LGHDT and YNNKEL (reference sequence).

This clonotype was seen only a few times. The rearrangement joins TRBV3-1 to TRBJ2-1; TRBD2 matches at 7 bases. Germline V gene lookup returns CDR1 LGHDT and CDR2 YNNKEL (reference sequence). The length of the CDR3 is 16 residues. V lost 1 base and J lost 2; bases outside the gene matches: 5. DNA of the CDR3: TGTGCCAGCAGCCAAGTGGCGGGAGTGACCTACAATGAGCAGTTCTTC. Amino acid sequence: CASSQVAGVTYNEQFF.

In this sample, this clonotype turned up a few times. The V call is TRBV11-3, the J call TRBJ1-2, with D maybe TRBD1 (5 bases). Trimming stripped 3 bases from V and 0 bases from J, with 8 bases between. The CDR3 contains 14 residues. From germline, CDR1 is SGHNT and CDR2 YENEEA. The CDR3 is CASSLTETNYGYTF. The CDR3 DNA reads TGTGCCAGCAGCTTGACAGAAACTAACTATGGCTACACCTTC. Complete variable domain (other parts from reference TRBV11-3 and TRBJ1-2): EAGVVQSPRYKIIEKKQPVAFWCNPISGHNTLYWYLQNLGQGPELLIRYENEEAVDDSQLPKDRFSAERLKGVDSTLKIQPAELGDSAVYLCASSLTETNYGYTFGSGTRLTVV.

This clonotype has more than one count but fewer than ten. The chain employs TRBV10-3 and TRBJ2-7, with a weak D call TRBD2 (5 bases). V was pared by 0 bases and J by 9 bases, with 12 bases between. This CDR3 is 13 amino acids long. Germline V CDR1 and CDR2: ENHRY, SYGVKD. CDR3 nucleotides: TGTGCCATCAGTGAGTCGAGGGTACAGCTGCAGTACTTC. Its translation: CAISESRVQLQYF.

This chain connects TRBV9 to TRBJ2-7; 9 bases align to TRBD1. This CDR3 region has 15 residues. Trimming cost V 4 bases and J 6 bases; bases outside gene matches: 11. Germline lookup yields CDR1 SGDLS and CDR2 YYNGEE. The CDR3 loop reads CASSPTGTGYLEQYF. As DNA, the CDR3 is TGTGCCAGCAGCCCTACCGGGACAGGGTATCTCGAGCAGTACTTC.

This clonotype was observed a few times. V gene TRBV10-3 combines with J gene TRBJ2-1; 8 bases align to TRBD2. With V trimmed by 5 bases and J by 5 bases, 5 bases remained unmatched. Germline-derived CDR1 and CDR2 are ENHRY and SYGVKD. CDR3 length equals 14 residues. CDR3 amino acids: CAISISGRDNEQFF. In nucleotides, the CDR3 is TGTGCCATCAGTATCAGCGGGAGAGACAATGAGCAGTTCTTC.

This rearrangement joins TRBV12-3 or TRBV12-4 to TRBJ2-1; D may match TRBD1 or TRBD2 (9 bases each). Deletions cut 5 bases from V and 5 bases from J, with 25 bases between. The length of the CDR3 is 18 residues. The CDR3 DNA reads as TGTGCCAGCAGTCTGGGACAGGGAATGGGACTAGCCCACAATGAGCAGTTCTTC. Protein sequence: CASSLGQGMGLAHNEQFF.

The V call is TRBV11-2, the J call TRBJ1-1; 8 nucleotides agree with TRBD1. The CDR3 spans 18 residues. Trimming removed 6 bases from V and 0 bases from J; junction bases left unmatched: 15. Germline V gene lookup returns CDR1 SGHAT and CDR2 FQNNGV. The CDR3 spells CASSRKGQGSDMNTEAFF. The CDR3 DNA follows: TGTGCCAGCAGTCGAAAAGGACAGGGCTCTGACATGAACACTGAAGCTTTCTTT. The full variable domain, completed using reference TRBV11-2 and TRBJ1-1, is EAGVAQSPRYKIIEKRQSVAFWCNPISGHATLYWYQQILGQGPKLLIQFQNNGVVDDSQLPKDRFSAERLKGVDSTLKIQPAKLEDSAVYLCASSRKGQGSDMNTEAFFGQGTRLTVV.

The chain couples TRBV12-3 or TRBV12-4 to TRBJ2-5; possibly TRBD1 for D (6 bases). The CDR3 extends over 13 amino acids. V was shortened by 8 bases and J by 3 bases, with 13 bases between the two germline ends. The CDR3 nucleotides read TGTGCCAGCGAAACAGGGTTGAAAGAGACCCAGTACTTC. Protein product: CASETGLKETQYF.

This clonotype was counted only a few times. The chain has TRBV6-1 and TRBJ1-1; no clear D. Looked up from germline, CDR1 is MNHNS and CDR2 is SASEGT. The CDR3 spans 12 residues. V gave up 10 bases and J gave up 7 bases, with 16 bases separating them. In nucleotides, the CDR3 is TGTGCCACTACCATTAGATCAGGTGAAGCTTTCTTT. It specifies CATTIRSGEAFF.

V usage is TRBV30 and J usage is TRBJ2-7; D not certain. Trimming took 3 bases from V and 7 from J, leaving 10 bases between them. There are 11 residues in the CDR3. Germline lookup yields CDR1 GTSNPN and CDR2 SVGIG (reference sequence). CDR3 DNA sequence: TGTGCCTGGAGGCAGCTCGGAGAGCAGTACTTC. This gives the protein CAWRQLGEQYF. Full variable domain (outside the CDR3, taken from reference TRBV30 and TRBJ2-7): SQTIHQWPATLVQPVGSPLSLECTVEGTSNPNLYWYRQAAGRGLQLLFYSVGIGQISSEVPQNLSASRPQDRQFILSSKKLLLSDSGFYLCAWRQLGEQYFGPGTRLTVT.

Comments on this clonotype: One junction end disagrees with the germline gene, perhaps due to a read error. This chain joins TRBV6-1 and TRBJ2-7; D gene ambiguous. This CDR3 is built from 15 residues. CDR1 is MNHNS, CDR2 SASEGT, per germline. The DNA for the CDR3 is TGTGTCAGCAGTGGATTAGCCTTAGGGACCTACGAGCAGTACTTC. This gives the protein CVSSGLALGTYEQYF.

This sequence joins TRBV28 and TRBJ1-4, with TRBD1 matching over 9 bases. The CDR3 extends over 15 amino acids. V lost 11 bases, J lost 6 bases, and 13 bases stayed unmatched. Germline CDR1 MDHEN, CDR2 SYDVKM. CDR3 in DNA: TGTGCCTCGAAAATAATGGGACAGGGAGATGAAAAACTGTTTTTT. Residues: CASKIMGQGDEKLFF. Full variable domain (rest looked up from reference TRBV28 and TRBJ1-4): DVKVTQSSRYLVKRTGEKVFLECVQDMDHENMFWYRQDPGLGLRLIYFSYDVKMKEKGDIPEGYSVSREKKERFSLILESASTNQTSMYLCASKIMGQGDEKLFFGSGTQLSVL.

The chain is built from TRBV9 and TRBJ1-6; no reliable D call. Trimming cost V 0 bases and J 7 bases, with 8 bases left between them. In germline, CDR1 is SGDLS, CDR2 YYNGEE. This CDR3 contains 14 residues. CDR3 in DNA: TGTGCCAGCAGCGTAGCGGTGTGGAATTCACCCCTCCACTTT. Protein sequence: CASSVAVWNSPLHF.

This clonotype was seen more than once but under ten times. This sequence joins TRBV12-3 or TRBV12-4 and TRBJ2-2; D is undetermined. The germline V and J ends were trimmed by 5 bases and 2 bases, with 6 bases remaining between them. This CDR3 comprises 13 residues. CDR3 in amino acids: CASSLHNTGELFF. DNA for the CDR3: TGTGCCAGCAGTCTACATAACACCGGGGAGCTGTTTTTT.

This clonotype showed up just a few times. This CDR3 is CASSLADRGTEQYF. CDR3 nucleotides: TGTGCCAGCAGCTTAGCTGACAGGGGCACCGAGCAGTACTTC. The V and J genes are TRBV7-8 and TRBJ2-7; 8 nucleotides match TRBD1. V dropped 0 bases and J dropped 6; count of bases not matched to a gene: 4. Germline CDR1 is SGHVS and CDR2 is FQNEAQ. The CDR3 extends over 14 amino acids.

The chain couples TRBV12-3 or TRBV12-4 to TRBJ2-1; no clear D gene. V was clipped by 7 bases and J by 0 bases, with 10 bases between them. CDR3 length: 14 residues. The CDR3 coding sequence is TGTGCCAGCAAGGGCCTTCCCTCCTACAATGAGCAGTTCTTC. Amino acid sequence: CASKGLPSYNEQFF.

This clonotype was seen repeatedly, ten times or more. At one boundary the junction diverges from the germline segment, which might be a read error. The genes are TRBV7-7 and TRBJ2-3, with D maybe TRBD2 (5 bases). CDR3 length equals 14 residues. In germline, CDR1 is SSHAT, CDR2 FNYEAQ (reference sequence). CDR3: CASSPRLTTDTQYF. The DNA for the CDR3 is TGTGCTAGCAGCCCACGACTAACCACAGATACGCAGTATTTT. Complete variable domain (other parts from reference TRBV7-7 and TRBJ2-3): GAGVSQSPRYKVTKRGQDVTLRCDPISSHATLYWYQQALGQGPEFLTYFNYEAQPDKSGLPSDRFSAERPEGSISTLTIQRTEQRDSAMYRCASSPRLTTDTQYFGPGTRLTVL.

The V call is TRBV5-1, the J call TRBJ2-1; TRBD2 aligns across 16 bases. The germline V gene encodes CDR1 SGHRS and CDR2 YFSETQ. The ends lost 3 bases at V and 0 bases at J; junction bases unmatched: 3. The CDR3 contains 18 residues. The CDR3 here is CASSSGLAGGFSYNEQFF. The CDR3, as DNA: TGCGCCAGCAGCTCGGGACTAGCGGGAGGGTTCTCCTACAATGAGCAGTTCTTC.

The chain is built from TRBV7-9 and TRBJ1-6; D uncertain. The ends were cut back, 5 bases at V and 1 base at J, with 12 bases in the middle. The length of the CDR3 is 16 residues. Per the germline V gene, CDR1 is SEHNR and CDR2 is FQNEAQ (reference sequence). The CDR3 is CASSPAPGSYNSPLHF. The DNA of the CDR3 is TGTGCCAGCAGCCCGGCCCCCGGGTCCTATAATTCACCCCTCCACTTT.

A few counts support this clonotype. The rearrangement uses TRBV20-1 and TRBJ2-1, with 8 bases fitting TRBD2. The V segment lost 5 bases and the J segment 4 bases; nucleotides outside the gene matches: 4. CDR1 and CDR2 (germline): DFQATT, SNEGSKA (reference sequence). The CDR3 spans 13 residues. The CDR3 loop reads CSASGLGYNEQFF. CDR3 nucleotide sequence: TGCAGTGCTTCGGGACTAGGGTACAATGAGCAGTTCTTC.

The chain is built from TRBV6-6 and TRBJ1-2; no clear D. V was cut by 6 bases and J by 4 bases, with 12 bases left in between. Germline V gene data show CDR1 as MNHNY and CDR2 as SVGAGI (reference sequence). CDR3 length: 13 residues. In DNA, the CDR3 is TGTGCCAGCAGCCCGTCCCAGAGCTATGGCTACACCTTC. It codes for CASSPSQSYGYTF.

The chain couples TRBV6-1 to TRBJ2-7; 8 nucleotides line up with TRBD2. Looked up from germline, CDR1 is MNHNS and CDR2 is SASEGT. Trimming cost V 7 bases and J 4 bases; bases outside gene matches: 9. This CDR3 contains 14 residues. The DNA of the CDR3 is TGTGCCAGCACCGAGAGCGGGAGAGGGTACGAGCAGTACTTC. This gives the protein CASTESGRGYEQYF.